This T cell receptor beta chain was identified in a study of siplizumab effects on memory and regulatory T cells. Findings and limits, study-wide: A significant reduction in alloreactive sequences traceable to unstimulated CD4+ memory cells was produced by siplizumab. Memory cells seemed less diverse than naive T cells, which also seemed major contributors to the alloresponse. Naive versus memory phenotype went unassigned for roughly 80-96% of proliferating CD4+ or CD8+ clones.

Regarding this clone: Its specificity is unknown.

Profiled with immunoSEQ multiplex PCR; TCRdb holds only in-frame clones, not every one. Here the sample spans about 68,000 clones, 85% to 95% being singletons. This CDR3 region has 16 residues. The germline V gene encodes CDR1 SGHAT and CDR2 FQDESV (reference sequence). J gave up 4 bases and V 6 bases, and 14 bases lay outside the gene matches. This chain uses TRBV11-1 with TRBJ2-7, with 8 bases fitting TRBD2. The receptor's source is a human donor in good health. Material: CD8+ T cells sorted from blood. The CDR3 bases are TGTGCCAGCAGTCCGGGCGCTGCTAGCGGGTGGTACGAGCAGTACTTC. Translating it yields CASSPGAASGWYEQYF.